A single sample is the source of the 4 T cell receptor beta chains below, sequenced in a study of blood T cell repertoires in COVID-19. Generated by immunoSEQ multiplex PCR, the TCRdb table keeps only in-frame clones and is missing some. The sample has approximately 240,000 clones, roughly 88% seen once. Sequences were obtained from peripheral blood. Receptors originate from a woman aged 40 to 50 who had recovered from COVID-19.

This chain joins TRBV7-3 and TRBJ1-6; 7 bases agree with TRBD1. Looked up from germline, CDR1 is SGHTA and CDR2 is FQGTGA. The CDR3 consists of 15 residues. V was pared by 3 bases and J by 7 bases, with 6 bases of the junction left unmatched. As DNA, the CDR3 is TGTGCCAGCAGCTTGGCAGGGGGGATAAATTCACCCCTCCACTTT. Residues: CASSLAGGINSPLHF.

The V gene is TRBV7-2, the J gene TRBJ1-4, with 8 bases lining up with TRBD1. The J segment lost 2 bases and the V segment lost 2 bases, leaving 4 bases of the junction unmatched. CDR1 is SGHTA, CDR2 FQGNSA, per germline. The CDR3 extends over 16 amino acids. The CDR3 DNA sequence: TGTGCCAGCAGCTTACAGGGGGCATTGACTAATGAAAAACTGTTTTTT. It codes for CASSLQGALTNEKLFF. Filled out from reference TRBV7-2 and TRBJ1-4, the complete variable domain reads GAGVSQSPSNKVTEKGKDVELRCDPISGHTALYWYRQSLGQGLEFLIYFQGNSAPDKSGLPSDRFSAERTGGSVSTLTIQRTQQEDSAVYLCASSLQGALTNEKLFFGSGTQLSVL.

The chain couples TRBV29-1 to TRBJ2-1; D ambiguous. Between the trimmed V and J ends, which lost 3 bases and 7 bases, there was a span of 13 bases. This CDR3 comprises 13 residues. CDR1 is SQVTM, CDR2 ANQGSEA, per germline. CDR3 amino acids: CSVDRHSYNEQFF. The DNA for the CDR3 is TGCAGCGTTGATCGTCACAGCTATAATGAGCAGTTCTTC.

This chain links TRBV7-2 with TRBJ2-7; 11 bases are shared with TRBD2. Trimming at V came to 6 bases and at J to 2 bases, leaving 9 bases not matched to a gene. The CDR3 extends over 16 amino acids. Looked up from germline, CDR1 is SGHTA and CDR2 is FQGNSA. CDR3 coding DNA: TGTGCCAGCAGTCCAGCTAGCGGGAGGCCGACCTACGAGCAGTACTTC. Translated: CASSPASGRPTYEQYF.